This T cell receptor (beta chain) was found in a study of blood T cell repertoires in COVID-19. Study at large: T cells, B-cell-depleted T cells, or PBMCs provided the cDNA or gDNA that served as material.

Libraries were prepared by immunoSEQ multiplex PCR; TCRdb keeps only in-frame clonotypes and omits some of them. The table shows 65,000 to 95,000 clones, with about four fifths occurring only once. V was clipped by 6 bases and J by 1 base, with 15 bases between them. This CDR3 comprises 15 residues. CDR1 is MNHEY and CDR2 is SVGAGI in the germline V gene. The chain has TRBV6-5 and TRBJ2-5; possibly TRBD2 for D (6 bases). Sequencing used peripheral blood. This clonotype was obtained from a human donor in a cohort sampled during active COVID-19. The CDR3 region has the DNA TGTGCCAGCAGGCCCCTCGGGAGCACCCAAGAGACCCAGTACTTC. The encoded protein is CASRPLGSTQETQYF.